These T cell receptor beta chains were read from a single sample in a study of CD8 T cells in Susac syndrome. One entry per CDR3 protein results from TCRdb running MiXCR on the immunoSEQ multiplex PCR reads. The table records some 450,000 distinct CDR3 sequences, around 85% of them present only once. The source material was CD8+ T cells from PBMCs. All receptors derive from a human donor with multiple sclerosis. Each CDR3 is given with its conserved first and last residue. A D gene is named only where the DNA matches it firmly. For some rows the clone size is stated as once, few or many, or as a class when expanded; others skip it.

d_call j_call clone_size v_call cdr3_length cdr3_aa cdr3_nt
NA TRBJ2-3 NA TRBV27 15 CASSPGLLAPDTQYF TGTGCCAGCAGTCCGGGACTCCTCGCTCCAGATACGCAGTATTTT
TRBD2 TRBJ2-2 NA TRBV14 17 CASSPWLGAGVPGELFF TGTGCCAGCAGCCCCTGGTTGGGCGCGGGAGTACCCGGGGAGCTGTTTTTT
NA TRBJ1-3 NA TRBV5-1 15 CASSLSGALGNTIYF TGCGCCAGCAGCTTGTCAGGGGCCCTTGGAAACACCATATATTTT
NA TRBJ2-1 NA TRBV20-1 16 CSARKDSQLGYNEQFF TGCAGTGCTAGAAAGGACTCCCAACTGGGGTACAATGAGCAGTTCTTC
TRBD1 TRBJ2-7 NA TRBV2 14 CASSGPTGYLEQYF TGTGCCAGCAGTGGCCCGACAGGGTACCTCGAGCAGTACTTC
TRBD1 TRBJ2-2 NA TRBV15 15 CATSSGDRETGELFF TGTGCCACCAGCAGCGGGGACAGGGAGACCGGGGAGCTGTTTTTT
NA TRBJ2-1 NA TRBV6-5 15 CASSYFWDSYNEQFF TGTGCCAGCAGTTACTTTTGGGACTCCTACAATGAGCAGTTCTTC
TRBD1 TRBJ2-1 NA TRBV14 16 CASSPIRDRGLYEQFF TGTGCCAGCAGTCCCATCCGGGACAGGGGTCTGTATGAGCAGTTCTTC
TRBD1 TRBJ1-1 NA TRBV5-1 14 CASSWGDRLTEAFF TGCGCCAGCAGCTGGGGGGACAGACTCACTGAAGCTTTCTTT
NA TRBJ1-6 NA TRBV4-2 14 CASSSGTARGPLHF TGTGCCAGCAGCTCCGGGACCGCACGAGGGCCCCTCCACTTT
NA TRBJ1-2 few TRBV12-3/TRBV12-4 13 CASSLLGADGYTF TGTGCCAGCAGTTTACTGGGGGCGGACGGCTACACCTTC
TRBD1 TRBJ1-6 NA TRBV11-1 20 CASSLPQIRDRGLLYSPLHF TGTGCCAGCAGCTTACCCCAAATTCGGGACAGGGGGCTTCTTTATTCACCCCTCCACTTT
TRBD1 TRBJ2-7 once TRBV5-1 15 CASSAVDRAQYEQYF TGCGCCAGCAGCGCTGTAGACAGGGCTCAATACGAGCAGTACTTC
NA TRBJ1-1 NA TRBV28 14 CASSLYTGPTEAFF TGTGCCAGCAGTTTATACACAGGGCCCACTGAAGCTTTCTTT